These T cell receptor beta chains were read from a single sample in a study of blood T cells in healthy people across ages. TCRdb itself ran the 5' RACE reads through MiXCR, one entry per CDR3 protein. Seen here are 650,000 to 1,000,000 distinct CDR3 sequences, about 46% observed once, and the top ten hold around 18%. Material: blood. Every receptor here comes from a man of 80 years or more in good health. CDR3s include the opening cysteine and the closing phenylalanine or tryptophan.

TRBV7-3	TRBJ2-3	CASSPMGGVRSDTQYF
TRBV20-1	TRBJ2-7	CSASAAGAVQYF
TRBV6-5	-	CASRQANSGGYEQYF
TRBV7-2	TRBJ2-3	CASSLVRTNTQYF
TRBV5-1	TRBJ2-7	CASSFTPGQDYEQYF
TRBV5-6	TRBJ2-7	CASTSGTDFYEQYF
TRBV7-8	TRBJ2-7	CASRDQGYYEQYF
TRBV25-1	TRBJ1-2	CASSRGDVFRYGYTF
TRBV5-1	TRBJ1-1	CASSLDWVSGNTEAFF
TRBV30	TRBJ2-5	CAWSAGTSETQYF
TRBV6-4	TRBJ2-1	CASSHVAGGPPDNEQFF
TRBV5-1	TRBJ2-7	CASKAQAWTSGRLEQYF